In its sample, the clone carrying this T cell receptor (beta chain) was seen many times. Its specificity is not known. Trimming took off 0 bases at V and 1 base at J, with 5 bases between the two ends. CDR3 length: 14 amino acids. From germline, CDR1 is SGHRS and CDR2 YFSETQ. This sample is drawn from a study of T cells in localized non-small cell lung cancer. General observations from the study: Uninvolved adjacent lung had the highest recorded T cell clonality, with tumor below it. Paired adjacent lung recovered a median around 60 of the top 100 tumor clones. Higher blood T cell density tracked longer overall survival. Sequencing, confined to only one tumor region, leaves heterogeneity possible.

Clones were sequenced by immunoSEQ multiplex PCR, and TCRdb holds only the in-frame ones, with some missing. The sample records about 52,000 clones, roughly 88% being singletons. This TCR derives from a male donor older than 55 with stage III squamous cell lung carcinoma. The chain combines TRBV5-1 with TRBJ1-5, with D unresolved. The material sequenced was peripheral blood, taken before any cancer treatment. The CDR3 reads CASSLDNSNQPQHF. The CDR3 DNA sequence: TGCGCCAGCAGCTTGGATAACAGCAATCAGCCCCAGCATTTT. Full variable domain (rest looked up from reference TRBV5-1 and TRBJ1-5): KAGVTQTPRYLIKTRGQQVTLSCSPISGHRSVSWYQQTPGQGLQFLFEYFSETQRNKGNFPGRFSGRQFSNSRSEMNVSTLELGDSALYLCASSLDNSNQPQHFGDGTRLSIL.